This TCR beta chain was captured by sequencing in a study of blood T cell repertoires in COVID-19. Assay used: immunoSEQ multiplex PCR; TCRdb lists only in-frame clones, some missing. The sample shows 360,000 or so clones, 75% to 90% of them seen only once. V gave up 2 bases and J gave up 0 bases, with 5 bases separating them. In germline, CDR1 is WSHSY, CDR2 SAAADI. CDR3 length equals 14 residues. This sequence originates from a woman aged 50 to 60 who had recovered from COVID-19. The sequenced material came from PBMCs or T cells enriched from blood (not recorded which). The V and J genes are TRBV10-2 and TRBJ2-1; D call uncertain. The CDR3, as DNA: TGCGCCAGCAGTGAGCGGAGCTCCTACAATGAGCAGTTCTTC. Residues: CASSERSSYNEQFF.